The rows below give T cell receptor beta chains drawn from one sample of a study of CD8 T cells in Susac syndrome. TCRdb re-analysed the immunoSEQ multiplex PCR reads in MiXCR, keeping a single row per CDR3 protein. The table has about 150,000 distinct CDR3 sequences, 90% to 95% seen once. Sequencing was carried out using CD4+ T cells from PBMCs. These receptors were obtained from a human donor in good health. Both conserved end residues are part of each CDR3.

v_call cdr3_aa
TRBV3-1 CASSQRQYSGNTIYF
TRBV7-9 CASSASSVSGNTIYF
TRBV29-1 CSVERTYNEQFF
TRBV7-8 CASSLVGSSGSFYEQYF
TRBV29-1 CSFLPPGPSFGLFF
TRBV18 CASSPMDGATNEKLFF
TRBV30 CAWSPATIGNTIYF
TRBV28 CAIRTPDRGRTGELFF
TRBV5-4 CASSLVAGGDSDTQYF
TRBV7-9 CASRDLGGRETQYF
TRBV12-3/TRBV12-4 CASSPRYYEQYF
TRBV29-1 CSVEGPAGSTGELFF
TRBV9 CASSVAPTNQETQYF
TRBV2 CASSELTFANTGELFF
TRBV5-1 CASSDQTGGLSYEQYF
TRBV3-1 CASSQDSSPPRTQYF
TRBV2 CASKGTGSWNSPLHF
TRBV18 CASSVQGREQFF
TRBV18 CASSPRAGSYEQYF
TRBV19 CASRPTGAQETQYF
TRBV7-2 CASSSRGGGAYEQYF
TRBV28 CASRRPGTYETQYF
TRBV12-3/TRBV12-4 CASRDGENTEAFF
TRBV5-1 CASSLDSSSYEQYF
TRBV20-1 CSAARLSVNTEAFF
TRBV6-5 CATSQGGMNTEAFF
TRBV7-2 CASSLTLGLSPYEQYF
TRBV7-2 CASSLPDGLKAYEQYF
TRBV3-1 CASSQGSGSFHEQYF
TRBV5-8 CASSSDSRGELFF
TRBV29-1 CSVAPGRDTEAFF
TRBV4-3 CASSRSQGSGYTF
TRBV5-4 CASSRQGENQPQHF
TRBV4-1 CASRGIMNTGELFF
TRBV20-1 CSARDGGHGELFF
TRBV20-1 CSAQGAGGLDTQYF
TRBV5-1 CASSFVTGTRENNEQFF
TRBV19 CASSIAWIPQGAYGYTF
TRBV7-9 CASSSPGTGGNTGELFF
TRBV20-1 CSARALGTGDGYTF
TRBV3-1 CASSQGVGWGLAGFSGEETQYF